One and the same sample provided the 25 T cell receptor beta chains below, sequenced in a study of blood T cell repertoires in COVID-19. TCRdb's table, derived via immunoSEQ multiplex PCR, lists solely in-frame clones and lacks some. The sample includes 35,000 to 50,000 clones, roughly 88% of them seen just once. Sequencing was performed on peripheral blood. The receptors were sampled from a man in his 60s with active COVID-19.

The V gene is TRBV7-2, the J gene TRBJ1-1, with 7 bases that match TRBD1. The germline CDR1 and CDR2 sequences are SGHTA and FQGNSA. The CDR3 consists of 14 residues. Trimming removed 5 bases from V and 3 bases from J; junction bases left unmatched: 6. This chain's CDR3 is CASSTRQGDTEAFF. In DNA, the CDR3 is TGTGCCAGCAGCACACGACAGGGAGACACTGAAGCTTTCTTT.

The V gene is TRBV7-8, the J gene TRBJ1-2; TRBD1 matches at 8 bases. After removal of 0 bases from V and 8 bases from J, the junction contained 5 bases not matched to a gene. Germline CDR1 is SGHVS and CDR2 is FQNEAQ. There are 14 residues in the CDR3. CDR3 sequence: CASSLAGAGGGYTF. The CDR3 bases are TGTGCCAGCAGCTTAGCGGGGGCAGGGGGCGGCTACACCTTC.

This clone was found once. This sequence joins TRBV7-6 and TRBJ2-7, with D possibly matching TRBD1 (6 bases). Per germline, CDR1 SGHVS and CDR2 FNYEAQ. Between the trimmed V and J ends, which lost 5 bases and 2 bases, there was a span of 16 bases. The CDR3 loop spans 15 amino acids. CDR3 protein: CASSPTTGATYEQYF. The CDR3 DNA sequence: TGTGCCAGCAGCCCAACGACAGGTGCCACCTACGAGCAGTACTTC.

CDR3 nucleotide sequence: TGTGCCAGCAGTGAAGCGGTAGCGGTTAGCTCCTACGAGCAGTACTTC. Its protein product is CASSEAVAVSSYEQYF. This chain joins TRBV2 and TRBJ2-7; the D gene is possibly TRBD2 (6 bases). Germline V gene lookup returns CDR1 SNHLY and CDR2 FYNNEI. CDR3 length: 16 residues. Between the trimmed V and J ends, which lost 0 bases and 0 bases, there was a span of 12 bases. The full variable domain, rest sourced from reference TRBV2 and TRBJ2-7, is EPEVTQTPSHQVTQMGQEVILRCVPISNHLYFYWYRQILGQKVEFLVSFYNNEISEKSEIFDDQFSVERPDGSNFTLKIRSTKLEDSAMYFCASSEAVAVSSYEQYFGPGTRLTVT.

This clone was counted only a few times. The chain combines TRBV4-1 with TRBJ2-1; perhaps TRBD2 as D (5 bases). V was cut by 4 bases and J by 5 bases, with 24 bases left in between. Germline V gene data show CDR1 as MGHRA and CDR2 as YSYEKL. This CDR3 is 18 amino acids long. CDR3 nucleotide sequence: TGCGCCAGCAGCCCAGAAGATAAAAGGACTTATCAAAACAATGAGCAGTTCTTC. Protein product: CASSPEDKRTYQNNEQFF.

There are a few counts of this clone. The chain has TRBV6-4 and TRBJ2-4; 13 bases are shared with TRBD2. CDR3 length: 17 residues. The V and J ends lost 6 bases and 2 bases, in that order; junction bases with no gene match: 7. Germline V CDR1 and CDR2: MRHNA, SNTAGT. CDR3 in DNA: TGTGCCAGCAGACCACTAGCGGGAGGGGAAACCAAAAACATTCAGTACTTC. Protein product: CASRPLAGGETKNIQYF.

In this sample, this clone turned up once. The rearrangement joins TRBV18 to TRBJ2-1; 12 bases are a match to TRBD2. J lost 0 bases, V lost 0 bases, and 12 bases had no gene match. This CDR3 spans 21 amino acids. Germline CDR1 is KGHSH and CDR2 is LQKENI. The CDR3 region is CASSPPITGLAGFLSYNEQFF. The CDR3 DNA reads TGTGCCAGCTCACCACCAATTACCGGACTAGCGGGGTTCCTCTCCTACAATGAGCAGTTCTTC.

The chain couples TRBV7-2 to TRBJ2-7, with TRBD2 matching 9 bases. Germline trimming cut 2 bases from V and 3 bases from J; bases unmatched to any gene: 11. Germline V CDR1 and CDR2: SGHTA, FQGNSA. The CDR3 is made up of 17 amino acids. CDR3 coding DNA: TGTGCCAGCAGCTTATCGTATTTAGCGGGAGAGGTCTACGAGCAGTACTTC. Its translation: CASSLSYLAGEVYEQYF.

The rearrangement uses TRBV5-1 and TRBJ2-7; TRBD1 aligns across 10 bases. Germline CDR1 reads SGHRS; CDR2 reads YFSETQ. This CDR3 contains 16 residues. The V gene end was trimmed by 0 bases and the J gene end by 5 bases; junction bases not matched to a gene: 8. The CDR3 nucleotides are TGCGCCAGCAGCTTGGGCGGGACAGGGGAGGGGGACGAGCAGTACTTC. Its protein product is CASSLGGTGEGDEQYF.

The V call is TRBV5-5, the J call TRBJ2-1, with 11 bases lining up with TRBD1. CDR3 length: 15 amino acids. Germline CDR1 and CDR2: SGHKS and YYEKEE (reference sequence). V was clipped by 3 bases and J by 5 bases; unmatched bases: 4. The CDR3: CASSSGTGGHNEQFF. The DNA for the CDR3 is TGTGCCAGCAGCTCCGGGACAGGGGGGCACAATGAGCAGTTCTTC.

The genes are TRBV19 and TRBJ2-1; 7 bases are a match to TRBD2. CDR1 is LNHDA, CDR2 SQIVND, per germline (reference sequence). Trimming removed 3 bases from V and 3 bases from J; junction bases left unmatched: 5. The CDR3 extends over 15 amino acids. The CDR3 sequence: CASSMGLADYNEQFF. The CDR3 coding sequence is TGTGCCAGTAGTATGGGGCTAGCGGACTACAATGAGCAGTTCTTC.

The chain is built from TRBV10-2 and TRBJ2-1; TRBD2 matches 14 bases. After removal of 8 bases from V and 7 bases from J, the junction contained 10 bases not matched to a gene. The CDR3 runs to 16 residues. Germline-derived CDR1 and CDR2 are WSHSY and SAAADI. Written as DNA, the CDR3 is TGCGCCAGCGGTCGACTAGCGGGAGGGTCGGGGAATGAGCAGTTCTTC. It encodes CASGRLAGGSGNEQFF.

The chain links TRBV2 to TRBJ2-2, with 7 nucleotides matching TRBD2. The germline gives CDR1 SNHLY, CDR2 FYNNEI. This CDR3 region has 15 residues. Unmatched junction bases numbered 3, after V lost 5 bases and J lost 0 bases. The CDR3, as DNA: TGTGCCAGCAGTCCAAGCGGGGCGAACACCGGGGAGCTGTTTTTT. It specifies CASSPSGANTGELFF.

This chain uses TRBV15 with TRBJ2-2; TRBD1 is a possible D gene (5 bases). This CDR3 spans 15 amino acids. V shed 1 base and J shed 5 bases, with 11 bases lying between them. CDR1 and CDR2 from the germline V gene are LNHNV and YYDKDF (reference sequence). CDR3 coding DNA: TGTGCCACCAGCAGAGGGGGCGCCGGAACCGGGGAGCTGTTTTTT. Translated: CATSRGGAGTGELFF.

The chain recombines TRBV10-3 with TRBJ2-1, with 11 positions matching TRBD2. The germline V gene has CDR1 ENHRY and CDR2 SYGVKD. This CDR3 comprises 17 residues. Trimming took 11 bases from V and 2 from J; bases not matched to a gene: 14. The CDR3 loop reads CAVRTGGSGRAYNEQFF. DNA of the CDR3: TGTGCCGTGAGGACAGGAGGTAGCGGGAGGGCCTACAATGAGCAGTTCTTC.

The chain has TRBV5-6 and TRBJ1-5; TRBD1 agrees at 7 bases. This CDR3 region has 17 residues. V was pared by 2 bases and J by 7 bases, with 15 bases of the junction left unmatched. CDR1 is SGHDT and CDR2 is YYEEEE in the germline V gene. In DNA form, the CDR3 reads TGTGCCAGCAGCTTAGGGACAGTTTGGACCTCGGAACAGCCCCAGCATTTT. It specifies CASSLGTVWTSEQPQHF.

This clone qualifies as medium-sized. DNA for the CDR3: TGTGCCAGCAGCGTAGGCCAGGGGGATCTAGATACGCAGTATTTT. It codes for CASSVGQGDLDTQYF. The chain uses TRBV9 and TRBJ2-3; TRBD1 agrees at 7 bases. Unmatched junction bases numbered 6, after V lost 0 bases and J lost 5 bases. In germline, CDR1 is SGDLS, CDR2 YYNGEE. The CDR3 is made up of 15 amino acids. The full variable domain, with the rest looked up from reference TRBV9 and TRBJ2-3, is DSGVTQTPKHLITATGQRVTLRCSPRSGDLSVYWYQQSLDQGLQFLIQYYNGEERAKGNILERFSAQQFPDLHSELNLSSLELGDSALYFCASSVGQGDLDTQYFGPGTRLTVL.

The gene calls are TRBV4-1 and TRBJ2-7; D ambiguous. With 1 base removed from V and 1 base from J, the gap between germline ends came to 11 bases. Germline values: CDR1 MGHRA, CDR2 YSYEKL. The CDR3 totals 15 residues. Here the CDR3 reads CASSQAIGESYEQYF. The CDR3 nucleotides read TGCGCCAGCAGCCAAGCCATTGGAGAATCCTACGAGCAGTACTTC.

The V call is TRBV2, the J call TRBJ2-1; 7 bases are a match to TRBD2. Germline V gene lookup returns CDR1 SNHLY and CDR2 FYNNEI. V lost 8 bases and J lost 0; bases outside the gene matches: 7. The CDR3 is 15 amino acids. Here the CDR3 DNA reads TGTGCCAGCGGACTTGAGCGGGGCTCCTACAATGAGCAGTTCTTC. Protein: CASGLERGSYNEQFF.

This chain joins TRBV19 and TRBJ1-2; tentatively, D is TRBD1 (6 bases). This CDR3 region has 15 residues. Germline assignment: CDR1 LNHDA and CDR2 SQIVND (reference sequence). Trimming removed 6 bases from V and 6 bases from J, with 20 bases in between. In DNA form, the CDR3 reads TGTGCCAGTAGGACAAACACAGGGCCGGGTAATGGCTACACCTTC. Translated, it gives CASRTNTGPGNGYTF.

V gene TRBV7-9 combines with J gene TRBJ2-1, with a weak D call TRBD2 (7 bases). Germline V gene lookup returns CDR1 SEHNR and CDR2 FQNEAQ (reference sequence). The CDR3 has 14 residues. Trimming took 11 bases from V and 7 from J, leaving 21 bases between them. This chain's CDR3 is CAGKPTGGANEQFF. CDR3 bases: TGTGCCGGAAAACCAACTGGGGGGGCTAATGAGCAGTTCTTC.

J is TRBJ2-2 and V is TRBV5-1; D gene ambiguous. The ends were cut back, 2 bases at V and 7 bases at J, with 9 bases in the middle. The CDR3 extends over 13 amino acids. CDR1 and CDR2 (germline): SGHRS, YFSETQ. The CDR3, as DNA: TGCGCCAGCAGCTTTGACTTGAACGGGGAGCTGTTTTTT. Translating it yields CASSFDLNGELFF. Full variable domain (outside the CDR3, taken from reference TRBV5-1 and TRBJ2-2): KAGVTQTPRYLIKTRGQQVTLSCSPISGHRSVSWYQQTPGQGLQFLFEYFSETQRNKGNFPGRFSGRQFSNSRSEMNVSTLELGDSALYLCASSFDLNGELFFGEGSRLTVL.

Of note for this clone: Relative to the germline gene, one junction end is altered; a read error may explain this. V and J are TRBV30 and TRBJ1-2; possible D gene TRBD1, 6 bases. This CDR3 is built from 9 residues. Germline CDR1 is GTSNPN and CDR2 is SVGIG (reference sequence). The CDR3 region has the DNA TGTGCCTGGAAACTAGGGGGAGACTTC. It encodes CAWKLGGDF.

This rearrangement joins TRBV5-1 to TRBJ2-2; D is ambiguous. The V end was cut by 0 bases, the J end by 1 base, with 7 bases between. Germline V gene lookup returns CDR1 SGHRS and CDR2 YFSETQ. CDR3 length: 15 amino acids. The CDR3 is CASSLEPGNTGELFF. The CDR3 DNA sequence: TGCGCCAGCAGCTTGGAACCCGGGAACACCGGGGAGCTGTTTTTT.

This chain joins TRBV6-5 and TRBJ2-1, with TRBD1 matching 7 bases. The CDR3 extends over 15 amino acids. Germline assignment: CDR1 MNHEY and CDR2 SVGAGI. V was pared by 5 bases and J by 8 bases, with 12 bases of the junction left unmatched. The CDR3 loop reads CASSNRQGEGYEQFF. CDR3 DNA sequence: TGTGCCAGCAGTAACCGACAGGGAGAGGGCTATGAGCAGTTCTTC.